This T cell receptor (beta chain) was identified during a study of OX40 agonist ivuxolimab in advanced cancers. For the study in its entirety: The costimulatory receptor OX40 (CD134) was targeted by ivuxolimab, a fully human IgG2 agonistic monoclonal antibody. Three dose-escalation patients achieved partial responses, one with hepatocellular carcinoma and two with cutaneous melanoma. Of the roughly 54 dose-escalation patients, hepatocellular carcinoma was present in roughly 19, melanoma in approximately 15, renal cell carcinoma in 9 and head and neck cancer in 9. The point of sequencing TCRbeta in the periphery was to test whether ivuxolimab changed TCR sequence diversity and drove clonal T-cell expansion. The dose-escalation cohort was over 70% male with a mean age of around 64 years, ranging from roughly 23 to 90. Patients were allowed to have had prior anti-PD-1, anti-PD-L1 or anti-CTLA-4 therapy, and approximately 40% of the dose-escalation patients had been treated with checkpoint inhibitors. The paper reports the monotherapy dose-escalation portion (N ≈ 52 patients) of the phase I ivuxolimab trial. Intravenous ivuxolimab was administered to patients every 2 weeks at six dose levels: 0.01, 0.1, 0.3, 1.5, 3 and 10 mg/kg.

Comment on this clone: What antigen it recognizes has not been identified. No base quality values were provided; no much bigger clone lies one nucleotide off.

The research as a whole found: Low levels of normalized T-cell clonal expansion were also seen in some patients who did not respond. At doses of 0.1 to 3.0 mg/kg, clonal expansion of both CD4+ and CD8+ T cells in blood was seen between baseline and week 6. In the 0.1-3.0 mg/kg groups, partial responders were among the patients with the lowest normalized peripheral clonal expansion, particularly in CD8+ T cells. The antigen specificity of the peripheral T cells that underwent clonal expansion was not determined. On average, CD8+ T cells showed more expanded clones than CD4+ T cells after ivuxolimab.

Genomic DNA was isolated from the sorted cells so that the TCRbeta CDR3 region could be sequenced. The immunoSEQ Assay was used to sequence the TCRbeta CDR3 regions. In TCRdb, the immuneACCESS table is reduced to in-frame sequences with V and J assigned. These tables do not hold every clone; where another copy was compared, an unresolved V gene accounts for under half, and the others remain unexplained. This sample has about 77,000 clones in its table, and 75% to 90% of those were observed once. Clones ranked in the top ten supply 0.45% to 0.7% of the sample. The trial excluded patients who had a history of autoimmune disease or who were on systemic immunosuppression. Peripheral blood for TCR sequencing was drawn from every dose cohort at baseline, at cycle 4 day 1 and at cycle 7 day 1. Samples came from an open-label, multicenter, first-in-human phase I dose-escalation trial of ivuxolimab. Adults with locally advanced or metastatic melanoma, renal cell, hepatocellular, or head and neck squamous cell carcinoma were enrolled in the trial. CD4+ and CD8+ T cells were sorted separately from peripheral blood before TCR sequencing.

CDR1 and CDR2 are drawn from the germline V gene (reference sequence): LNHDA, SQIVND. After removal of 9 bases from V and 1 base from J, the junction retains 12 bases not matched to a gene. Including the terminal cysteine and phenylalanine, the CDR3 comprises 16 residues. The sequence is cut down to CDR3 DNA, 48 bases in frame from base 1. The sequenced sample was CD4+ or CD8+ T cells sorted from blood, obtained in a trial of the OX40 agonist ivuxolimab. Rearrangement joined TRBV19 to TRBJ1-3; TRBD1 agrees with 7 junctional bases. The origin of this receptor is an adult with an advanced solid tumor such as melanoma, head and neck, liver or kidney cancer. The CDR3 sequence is CASTSSNRGSGNTIYF. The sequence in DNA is TGTGCCAGCACTTCTTCAAACAGGGGTTCTGGAAACACCATATATTTT.